The T cell receptor beta chain under discussion was sequenced for a study of blood T cell repertoires in COVID-19. For the study at large: Sources were T cells, B-cell-depleted T cells, or PBMCs; the material itself was cDNA or gDNA.

The authors' processing: For nucleated cells, counts were estimated from reference gene primer amplification. TCRdb keeps only in-frame clones here, not all; method: immunoSEQ multiplex PCR. The V and J calls and clone size come from that table; D and trimming were worked out from the DNA. The sample consists of roughly 160,000 clones, 85% of them appearing once. CDR3 length: 13 amino acids. V was cut by 6 bases and J by 8 bases, with 13 bases left in between. Germline-derived CDR1 and CDR2 are MRHNA and SNTAGT. Sequencing was carried out using peripheral blood. The chain uses TRBV6-4 and TRBJ1-4, with a weak D call TRBD1 (5 bases). This clonotype was sampled from a woman between 45 and 60 years old with COVID-19, enrolled during active disease. CDR3 nucleotides: TGTGCCAGCAGGATCTTAGACAGCGAAAAACTGTTTTTT. This sequence encodes CASRILDSEKLFF.